This T cell receptor beta chain derives from a study of blood T cell repertoires in COVID-19. TCRdb keeps only in-frame clones here, not all; method: immunoSEQ multiplex PCR. The repertoire holds 250,000 to 350,000 clones, with around nine tenths as singletons. The clonotype originates from a woman aged 25 to 39 with COVID-19, enrolled during active disease. The specimen was peripheral blood.

The CDR3 coding sequence is TGCGCCAGCAGCACAAGCGGGAGGGCCAAAGATACGCAGTATTTT. Amino acid sequence: CASSTSGRAKDTQYF. The rearrangement uses TRBV10-1 and TRBJ2-3; 10 bases are shared with TRBD2. Trimming cost V 6 bases and J 5 bases; bases outside gene matches: 8. The CDR3 is made up of 15 amino acids. Germline CDR1 reads WNHNN; CDR2 reads SYGVQD (reference sequence).